The rows below give T cell receptor beta chains drawn from one sample of a study of Ad26.COV2.S vaccination and SARS-CoV-2 variants. The protocol was immunoSEQ multiplex PCR, while the TCRdb copy is restricted to in-frame clones and leaves out a portion. This table holds about 350,000 clones, 70% to 90% found once. Sequenced material: peripheral blood, taken in a trial of Ad26.COV2.S vaccine versus placebo. The receptors stem from a person between 18 and 59 years old who received the Ad26.COV2.S COVID-19 vaccine or a placebo. CDR3s leave out the opening cysteine and the closing phenylalanine or tryptophan.

CDR3 protein | J gene | V gene
ASSFGRDSGNTIY | TRBJ1-3 | TRBV6-6
ASSVPDTQY | TRBJ2-3 | TRBV10-2
ASTLVRDNEQF | TRBJ2-1 | TRBV28
ASPFEVTSGNTGELF | TRBJ2-2 | TRBV18
ASSPWGTENSPLH | TRBJ1-6 | TRBV7-9
AIRTLRGTTYEQY | TRBJ2-7 | TRBV10-3
ASSGRAYNEQF | TRBJ2-1 | TRBV7-9
ASSLDQETQY | TRBJ2-5 | TRBV5-4
ASSSLGLAGGYEQY | TRBJ2-7 | TRBV7-2
ASSYRGGNQPQH | TRBJ1-5 | TRBV5-8
ASGGASQPQH | TRBJ1-5 | TRBV21-1
ASSLEGGQY | TRBJ2-7 | TRBV5-1
ASSENEVRGTRPEKLF | TRBJ1-4 | TRBV6-1
ASSLVRPPQY | TRBJ2-5 | TRBV5-6
ASSTMRQRRPYEQY | TRBJ2-7 | TRBV19
ASSQGRSSGNTIY | TRBJ1-3 | TRBV7-2
ASSSAGSYEQY | TRBJ2-7 | TRBV12-3/TRBV12-4
ASSPRTYASYEQY | TRBJ2-7 | TRBV5-8
ASSPQVGRTGELF | TRBJ2-2 | TRBV5-5
ASSRDATNEKLF | TRBJ1-4 | TRBV5-1
ASSQASGSYNEQF | TRBJ2-1 | TRBV3-1/TRBV3-2
ASSPTTSVYEQY | TRBJ2-7 | TRBV5-1
ASGSGTDTQY | TRBJ2-3 | TRBV28
ASSQDLGVGSGSADTQY | TRBJ2-3 | TRBV4-3
ASSFEGGRVAETQY | TRBJ2-5 | TRBV5-1
SAGGGDLGPNYGYT | TRBJ1-2 | TRBV29-1
ASSWGSSYNEQF | TRBJ2-1 | TRBV5-1